In its sample, the clone carrying this T cell receptor (beta chain) was seen once. The sample belongs to a study of blood T cell repertoires in COVID-19. Whole-study context: Collection of acute and convalescent COVID-19 samples took place in the United States, Italy and Spain.

TCRdb's table, derived via immunoSEQ multiplex PCR, lists solely in-frame clones and lacks some. The sample has approximately 36,000 clones, roughly 87% seen once; the top ten hold roughly 21%. The source is a man aged 55 to 69 with acute or convalescent COVID-19. Sequenced sample: peripheral blood.

CDR3 sequence (DNA): TGCAGCGTTGTGGCGGCCCTCAATCAGCCCCAGCATTTT. Translated, it gives CSVVAALNQPQHF. The chain carries TRBV29-1 and TRBJ1-5; no reliable D call. The V gene's germline CDR1 is SQVTM and CDR2 ANQGSEA. The CDR3 is 13 residues long. The ends were cut back, 4 bases at V and 3 bases at J, with 10 bases in the middle.